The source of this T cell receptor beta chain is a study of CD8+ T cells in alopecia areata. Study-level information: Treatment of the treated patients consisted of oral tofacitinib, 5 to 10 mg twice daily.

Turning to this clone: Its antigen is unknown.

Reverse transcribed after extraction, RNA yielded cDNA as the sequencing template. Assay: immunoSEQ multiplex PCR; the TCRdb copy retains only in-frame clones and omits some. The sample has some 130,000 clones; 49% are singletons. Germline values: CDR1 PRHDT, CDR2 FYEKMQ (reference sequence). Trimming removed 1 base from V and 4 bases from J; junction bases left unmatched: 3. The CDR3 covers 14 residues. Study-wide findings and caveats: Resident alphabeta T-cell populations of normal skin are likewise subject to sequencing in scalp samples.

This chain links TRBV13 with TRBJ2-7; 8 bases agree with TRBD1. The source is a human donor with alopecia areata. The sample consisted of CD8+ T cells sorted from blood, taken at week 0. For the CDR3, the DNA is TGTGCCAGCAGCTTAGCCAGGGGGCGATACGAGCAGTACTTC. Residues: CASSLARGRYEQYF. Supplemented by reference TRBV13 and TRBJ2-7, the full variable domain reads AAGVIQSPRHLIKEKRETATLKCYPIPRHDTVYWYQQGPGQDPQFLISFYEKMQSDKGSIPDRFSAQQFSDYHSELNMSSLELGDSALYFCASSLARGRYEQYFGPGTRLTVT.